These 17 T cell receptor beta chains were sequenced from one sample in a study of T cells in Graves' hyperthyroidism and ophthalmopathy. Amplified regions were TCR beta CDR3 sequences from RNA transcripts. First-round RT-PCR of the TCR CDR3 relied on the HTBI primer set. TCRdb used MiXCR to reprocess the multiplex PCR reads, holding one entry per CDR3 protein. The repertoire holds almost 500,000 distinct CDR3 sequences, with roughly 23% as singletons. The sample taken for sequencing was blood. These TCRs come from an older woman with Graves' ophthalmopathy.

This clonotype was observed a handful of times. V and J are TRBV27 and TRBJ2-7; D possibly corresponds to TRBD2 (6 bases). Per the germline V gene, CDR1 is MNHEY and CDR2 is SMNVEV (reference sequence). This CDR3 is built from 15 residues. Trimming stripped 4 bases from V and 0 bases from J, with 13 bases between. The chain's CDR3 is CASSSGGVSSYEQYF. For the CDR3, the DNA is TGTGCCAGCAGTTCTGGCGGGGTTAGCTCCTACGAGCAGTACTTC.

This clonotype was recorded many times. The chain uses TRBV20-1 and TRBJ1-1; no clear D gene. The CDR3 sequence is 15 residues long. V was clipped by 4 bases and J by 0 bases, with 15 bases between them. Germline V gene data show CDR1 as DFQATT and CDR2 as SNEGSKA (reference sequence). The CDR3: CSAKVFGSLNTEAFF. For the CDR3, the DNA is TGCAGTGCTAAGGTTTTCGGCAGCCTGAACACTGAAGCTTTCTTT.

The rearrangement links TRBV2 to TRBJ2-5; 8 nucleotides line up with TRBD2. V was clipped by 7 bases and J by 4 bases; unmatched bases: 5. The CDR3 totals 13 residues. Germline assignment: CDR1 SNHLY and CDR2 FYNNEI. This CDR3 reads CASTAGVVETQYF. The CDR3 region has the DNA TGTGCCAGCACAGCGGGAGTAGTAGAGACCCAGTACTTC.

The chain has TRBV5-1 and TRBJ1-6; D not certain. Germline loops: CDR1 SGHRS, CDR2 YFSETQ. The CDR3 runs 14 residues. Trimming pared 0 bases from V and 6 bases from J, leaving 7 bases between. In DNA form, the CDR3 reads TGCGCCAGCAGCTTGGATGCAGCTAATTCACCCCTCCACTTT. Protein sequence: CASSLDAANSPLHF. The whole variable domain, filled in from reference TRBV5-1 and TRBJ1-6, reads KAGVTQTPRYLIKTRGQQVTLSCSPISGHRSVSWYQQTPGQGLQFLFEYFSETQRNKGNFPGRFSGRQFSNSRSEMNVSTLELGDSALYLCASSLDAANSPLHFGNGTRLTVT.

The V gene is TRBV20-1, the J gene TRBJ2-7; 12 nucleotides line up with TRBD2. This CDR3 region has 15 residues. CDR1 is DFQATT, CDR2 SNEGSKA, per germline (reference sequence). J was trimmed by 3 bases and V by 0 bases; bases with no gene match: 3. CDR3: CSARDWGLAGYEQYF. The CDR3 DNA sequence: TGCAGTGCTAGAGATTGGGGACTAGCGGGCTACGAGCAGTACTTC.

The chain couples TRBV14 to TRBJ1-4, with no clear D. Germline CDR1 SGHDN, CDR2 FVKESK. The CDR3 totals 13 residues. With 8 bases removed from V and 5 bases from J, the gap between germline ends came to 12 bases. The CDR3 protein is CASGAPGNEKLFF. The CDR3 coding sequence is TGTGCCAGCGGAGCCCCCGGGAATGAAAAACTGTTTTTT.

The chain combines TRBV6-1 with TRBJ1-6; D may be TRBD1 (5 bases). The CDR3 has 16 amino acids. The V end lost 4 bases, the J end lost 1 base, and 11 bases lay between the germline ends. Germline-derived CDR1 and CDR2 are MNHNS and SASEGT. The CDR3 loop is CASSARAGSYNSPLHF. The CDR3 bases are TGTGCCAGCAGTGCCAGGGCTGGGTCCTATAATTCACCCCTCCACTTT.

The chain has TRBV27 and TRBJ2-5; possible D gene TRBD1, 6 bases. The CDR3 sequence is 15 residues long. V lost 4 bases and J 4 bases, leaving 16 bases between the germline ends. The V gene's germline CDR1 is MNHEY and CDR2 SMNVEV (reference sequence). CDR3 in amino acids: CASSSLQGYRETQYF. DNA for the CDR3: TGTGCCAGCAGTTCCCTTCAGGGGTATCGAGAGACCCAGTACTTC.

This chain connects TRBV20-1 to TRBJ2-5, with 8 bases identical to TRBD1. The V gene end was trimmed by 6 bases and the J gene end by 2 bases; junction bases not matched to a gene: 8. Germline V lookup: CDR1 DFQATT, CDR2 SNEGSKA (reference sequence). This CDR3 region has 14 residues. The CDR3 reads CSAPWDRRQETQYF. DNA of the CDR3: TGCAGTGCGCCCTGGGACAGGCGACAAGAGACCCAGTACTTC.

The chain carries TRBV15 and TRBJ2-7, with D possibly being TRBD1 (5 bases). The CDR3 contains 14 residues. V was pared by 6 bases and J by 2 bases, with 14 bases between. Germline V gene data show CDR1 as LNHNV and CDR2 as YYDKDF (reference sequence). The CDR3 loop reads CATSEYAGTYEQYF. DNA for the CDR3: TGTGCCACCAGTGAATATGCAGGGACCTACGAGCAGTACTTC.

DNA for the CDR3: TGTGCCAGCAGCTTAACCACAGGGTACGAGCAGTACTTC. Amino acids: CASSLTTGYEQYF. The rearrangement joins TRBV11-2 to TRBJ2-7; the D gene is possibly TRBD1 (6 bases). The V gene lost 2 bases and the J gene lost 4 bases, with 9 bases spanning the gap. Looked up from germline, CDR1 is SGHAT and CDR2 is FQNNGV. The CDR3 length is 13 residues.

The rearrangement links TRBV18 to TRBJ1-2, with a tentative D call TRBD1 (5 bases). Germline-derived CDR1 and CDR2 are KGHSH and LQKENI. The CDR3 sequence is 13 residues long. Trimming took 2 bases from V and 8 from J, leaving 12 bases between them. The CDR3 reads CASSPATRDGYTF. Here the CDR3 DNA reads TGTGCCAGCTCACCAGCGACACGGGACGGCTACACCTTC.

This clonotype was recorded at least ten times. The chain uses TRBV28 and TRBJ2-3, with D unclear. CDR1 and CDR2 (germline): MDHEN, SYDVKM. The CDR3 runs 13 residues. Trimming pared 4 bases from V and 6 bases from J, leaving 11 bases between. In DNA, the CDR3 is TGTGCCAGCAGTTCCCCCAGCCTCGATACGCAGTATTTT. It encodes CASSSPSLDTQYF.

The chain has TRBV7-8 and TRBJ2-3; 10 bases map to TRBD1. Germline-derived CDR1 and CDR2 are SGHVS and FQNEAQ. V was clipped by 3 bases and J by 4 bases; unmatched bases: 7. This CDR3 is 16 amino acids long. This CDR3 reads CASSFKTGGVSDTQYF. The CDR3 nucleotides are TGTGCCAGCAGCTTCAAGACAGGGGGCGTCTCAGATACGCAGTATTTT.

The genes are TRBV20-1 and TRBJ1-1, with 8 bases matching TRBD1. Germline V CDR1 and CDR2: DFQATT, SNEGSKA (reference sequence). There are 13 residues in the CDR3. The CDR3 coding sequence is TGCACTCCCTCCGGACAGGGAGGAACTGAAGCTTTCTTT. Residues: CTPSGQGGTEAFF.

This sequence joins TRBV7-2 and TRBJ1-5; 7 bases match TRBD1. V dropped 4 bases and J dropped 1; count of bases not matched to a gene: 13. The CDR3 has 18 amino acids. Germline CDR1 is SGHTA and CDR2 is FQGNSA. The CDR3 spells CASSSLALNRGSNQPQHF. DNA of the CDR3: TGTGCCAGCAGCTCATTGGCCTTGAACAGGGGAAGCAATCAGCCCCAGCATTTT.

The sample holds many counts of this clonotype. The genes are TRBV12-3 or TRBV12-4 and TRBJ2-1, with D possibly being TRBD2 (5 bases). This CDR3 contains 17 residues. V lost 6 bases to trimming and J lost 0 bases, with 18 bases between them. The CDR3 sequence: CASRPEAGLSSYNEQFF. CDR3 nucleotides: TGTGCCAGCAGGCCCGAGGCGGGCCTTAGCTCCTACAATGAGCAGTTCTTC.